This T cell receptor (beta chain) was documented in a study of graft-versus-host responses after intestinal transplantation. Study-level information: Recipients got multivisceral, liver-intestinal, or isolated intestinal transplants. All recipients were given anti-thymocyte globulin induction, and tacrolimus and steroids were then administered for roughly three years.

Sequencing used immunoSEQ multiplex PCR; TCRdb keeps in-frame clones, though not all of them. The top ten clones hold about 0.56% of a sample with 20,000 to 25,000 clones, roughly 94% of them seen once. As regards this clone: Its target is not known.

Study conclusions and caveats: Declining HvG levels early post-transplant were linked to peak circulating GvH clone levels.

Trimming cost V 7 bases and J 0 bases, with 10 bases left between them. CDR1 LNHDA and CDR2 SQIVND come from the germline V gene (reference sequence). The CDR3 loop spans 14 amino acids. The sequences come from PBMCs, collected 156 days after intestinal transplant. The TCR was taken from a human patient who received an intestinal transplant, so some T cells may come from the graft donor. The rearrangement uses TRBV19 and TRBJ2-1; perhaps TRBD2 as D (6 bases). DNA for the CDR3: TGTGCCAGTATGCGGGGAAGCTCCTACAATGAGCAGTTCTTC. The encoded protein is CASMRGSSYNEQFF.